This T cell receptor (beta chain) emerged from a study of T cells in Graves' hyperthyroidism and ophthalmopathy. The CDR3 runs to 16 residues. V dropped 1 base and J dropped 3; count of bases not matched to a gene: 5. Germline CDR1 SGHRS, CDR2 YFSETQ. TCR beta CDR3 regions were amplified from RNA. The TCR CDR3 first-round RT-PCR relied on the HTBI primer set. TCRdb re-derived calls from the multiplex PCR reads in MiXCR, one entry per CDR3 protein. The table lists approximately 640,000 distinct CDR3 sequences, roughly 45% of them singletons. The material sequenced was peripheral blood or thyroid tissue (not recorded which). The chain combines TRBV5-1 with TRBJ1-2; 11 positions agree with TRBD1. This receptor was identified in an adult man with Graves' disease, either hyperthyroidism or ophthalmopathy (not recorded which). CDR3 protein: CASSLRDRGAHYGYTF. The CDR3 DNA reads as TGCGCCAGCAGCTTGAGGGACAGGGGGGCTCACTATGGCTACACCTTC.